This T cell receptor beta chain was observed in a study of blood T cell repertoires in COVID-19. Overall study context: The analysed material was cDNA or gDNA that came from T cells, B-cell-depleted T cells, or PBMCs.

Enrolment of Seattle patients took place during active infection, and they were followed longitudinally. Only in-frame clones appear in the TCRdb table, and some are missing; sequencing was by immunoSEQ multiplex PCR. The profile shows about 150,000 clones, roughly 80% of them singletons. The length of the CDR3 is 16 residues. Trimming removed 0 bases from V and 0 bases from J, with 10 bases in between. The germline gives CDR1 SGHRS, CDR2 YFSETQ. This TCR was recovered from a woman aged 55-70 years with COVID-19, enrolled during active disease. The chain has TRBV5-1 and TRBJ2-1; D perhaps matches TRBD2 (5 bases). The sample consisted of peripheral blood. CDR3 sequence: CASSLVGDSSYNEQFF. The CDR3 nucleotides read TGCGCCAGCAGCTTGGTCGGGGATAGCTCCTACAATGAGCAGTTCTTC.